The 7 T cell receptor beta chains below were found in one sample sequenced in a study of cytomegalovirus exposure and HLA in healthy donors (dated by TCRdb to about 2017). Libraries came from the immunoSEQ multiplex PCR assay. The multiplex PCR relied on a mix of 60 forward primers for TCR Vbeta segments and 13 reverse primers for TCR Jbeta segments. Here the immuneACCESS table is served through TCRdb, limited to in-frame sequences with V and J called. Missing clones are a known gap in these copies; in checked studies unresolved V genes cover under half, and the rest lacks a known reason. The sample table lists 65,000 to 85,000 clones, around 10% of them with a count of one. The ten largest clones add up to around 26% of the sample. The sequencing input was PBMCs. All receptors come from a man between 60 and 75 years old in good health and CMV-seropositive.

This rearrangement joins TRBV19 to TRBJ2-7; 9 nucleotides line up with TRBD2. CDR1 is LNHDA, CDR2 SQIVND, per germline (reference sequence). This CDR3 comprises 15 residues. The trim removed 1 base at V and 6 bases at J, leaving 7 bases unmatched. This CDR3 reads CASSIGQREVGEQYF. The CDR3 DNA reads TGTGCCAGTAGTATAGGTCAGCGGGAGGTCGGCGAGCAGTACTTC.

This clone was detected only a few times. A read error may account for a junction end that differs from germline. This chain uses TRBV9 with TRBJ2-3; D is uncertain. Germline V gives CDR1 SGDLS, CDR2 YYNGEE. The CDR3 spans 14 residues. CDR3 sequence: CASRVYPATDMQYF. The CDR3 region has the DNA TGTGCCAGCAGGGTATACCCGGCCACAGATATGCAGTATTTT.

This clone turned up a few times. This chain uses TRBV5-1 with TRBJ1-1, with 7 bases fitting TRBD1. With V trimmed by 4 bases and J by 1 base, 4 bases remained unmatched. This CDR3 comprises 14 residues. Germline assignment: CDR1 SGHRS and CDR2 YFSETQ. Here the CDR3 DNA reads TGCGCCAGCAGCCTTAGGACAGGGAACACTGAAGCTTTCTTT. It encodes CASSLRTGNTEAFF.

This sequence joins TRBV28 and TRBJ2-7; 10 bases are a match to TRBD2. The CDR3 runs to 17 residues. With 3 bases clipped from V and 0 bases from J, the junction kept 8 bases outside the gene matches. Germline V gene data show CDR1 as MDHEN and CDR2 as SYDVKM. For the CDR3, the DNA is TGTGCCAGCAGTTTCAGCCCGGGACTAGCGATCTCCTACGAGCAGTACTTC. Its protein product is CASSFSPGLAISYEQYF.

In its sample, this clone was seen a few times. The rearrangement links TRBV7-7 to TRBJ2-7; D unclear. Germline lookup yields CDR1 SSHAT and CDR2 FNYEAQ (reference sequence). CDR3 length: 15 residues. The CDR3 DNA reads TGTGCTAGCACCTTCAGCGATTTGGCCTCCTACGAGCAGTACGTC. Its protein product is CASTFSDLASYEQYV.

This clone turned up a few times. The rearrangement links TRBV28 to TRBJ1-4; D remains ambiguous. This CDR3 comprises 13 residues. Deletions cut 2 bases from V and 8 bases from J, with 9 bases between. Germline V CDR1 and CDR2: MDHEN, SYDVKM. CDR3 sequence (DNA): TGTGCCAGCAGTTTAGGTACAGTGGAAAAACTGTTTTTT. As protein: CASSLGTVEKLFF.

This clone has more than one count but fewer than ten. The same CDR3 arises from other DNA sequences in this sample as well. J is TRBJ2-7 and V is TRBV7-9, with unresolved D. CDR1 is SEHNR and CDR2 is FQNEAQ in the germline V gene (reference sequence). V was shortened by 6 bases and J by 0 bases, with 3 bases between the two germline ends. The CDR3 spans 11 residues. The CDR3 DNA is TGTGCCAGCAGTCTCTCCTACGAGCAGTACTTC. Protein: CASSLSYEQYF.